A single T cell receptor beta chain is shown here with its context. The antigen is unknown. These data originate in a study of T-cell memory formation after mild COVID-19. Looking at the study overall: Largely donor-specific sequence clusters came from a couple of donors. Points from the study as a whole: Later expanders leaned CD4+, whereas clones that contracted between day 15 and 85 were balanced CD4/CD8. Several responding clones turned up in pre-infection memory, indicating that cross-reactive memory may have taken part.

With 0 bases removed from V and 3 bases from J, the gap between germline ends came to 16 bases. Germline CDR1 is LNHNV and CDR2 is YYDKDF (reference sequence). This CDR3 spans 17 amino acids. Via MiXCR, TCRdb re-called the 5' RACE reads, giving one row per CDR3 protein. The repertoire holds about 440,000 distinct CDR3 sequences, with 15% to 25% as singletons. The sequenced material came from PBMCs or a T cell subset sorted from them (not recorded which). The sequence was obtained from an adult woman who had mild COVID-19 (a few samples of this study predate the infection). Cell type and time point are not known. This rearrangement joins TRBV15 to TRBJ2-3; D is ambiguous. The CDR3 region is CATSRDAALVITDTQYF. The CDR3 DNA is TGTGCCACCAGCAGAGATGCGGCCTTGGTAATAACAGATACGCAGTATTTT.